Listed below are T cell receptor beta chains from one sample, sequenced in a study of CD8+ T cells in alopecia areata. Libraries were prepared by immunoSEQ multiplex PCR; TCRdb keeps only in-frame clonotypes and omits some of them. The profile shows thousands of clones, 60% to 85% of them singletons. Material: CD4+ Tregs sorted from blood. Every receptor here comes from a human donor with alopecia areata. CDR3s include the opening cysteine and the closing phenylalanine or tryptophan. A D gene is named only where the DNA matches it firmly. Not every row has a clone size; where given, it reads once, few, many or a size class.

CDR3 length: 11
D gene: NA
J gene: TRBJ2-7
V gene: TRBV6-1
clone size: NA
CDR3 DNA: TGTGCCAGCAGTTCATTCTACGAGCAGTACTTC
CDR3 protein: CASSSFYEQYF

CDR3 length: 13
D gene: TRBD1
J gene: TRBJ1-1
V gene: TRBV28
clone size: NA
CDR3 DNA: TGTGCCAGCAGCCGGGACAGGGTTGGTGAAGCTTTCTTT
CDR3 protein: CASSRDRVGEAFF

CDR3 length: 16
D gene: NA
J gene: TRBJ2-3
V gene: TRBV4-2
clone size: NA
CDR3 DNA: TGTGCCAGCAGCCTCAGGGGGCTTGCGGGGGCAGATACGCAGTATTTT
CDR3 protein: CASSLRGLAGADTQYF

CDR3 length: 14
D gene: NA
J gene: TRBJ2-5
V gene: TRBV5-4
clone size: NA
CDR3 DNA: TGTGCCAGCAGCTTGGACAGGCTCCAAGAGACCCAGTACTTC
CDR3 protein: CASSLDRLQETQYF

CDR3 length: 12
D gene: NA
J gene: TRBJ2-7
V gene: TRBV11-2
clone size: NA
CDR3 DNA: TGTGCCAGCAGCCCCCAATTCGGCGAGCAGTACTTC
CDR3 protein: CASSPQFGEQYF

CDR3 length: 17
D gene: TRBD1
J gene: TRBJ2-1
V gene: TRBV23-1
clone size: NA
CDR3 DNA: TGCGCCAGCACCCCGGGCGGCACAGGGGGTCGCTACAATGAGCAGTTCTTC
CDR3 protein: CASTPGGTGGRYNEQFF

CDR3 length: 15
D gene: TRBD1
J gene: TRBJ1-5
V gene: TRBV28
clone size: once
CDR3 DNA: TGTGCCAGCAAAGAGACAGGGGTCGTTAATCAGCCCCAGCATTTT
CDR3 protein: CASKETGVVNQPQHF

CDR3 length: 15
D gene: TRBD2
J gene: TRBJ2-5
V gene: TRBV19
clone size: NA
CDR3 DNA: TGTGCCAGTAGCACGACTAGCGGGAGTGGAAAGACCCAGTACTTC
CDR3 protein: CASSTTSGSGKTQYF

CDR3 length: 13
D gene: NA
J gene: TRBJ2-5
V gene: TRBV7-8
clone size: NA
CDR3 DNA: TGTGCCAGCAGCTTATCCCCTGGAGGGGATAGCGACTTC
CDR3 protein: CASSLSPGGDSDF

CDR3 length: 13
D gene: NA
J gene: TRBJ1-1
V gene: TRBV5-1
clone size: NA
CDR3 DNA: TGCGCCAGCAGCCCAGTCCAGAACACTGAAGCTTTCTTT
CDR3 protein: CASSPVQNTEAFF

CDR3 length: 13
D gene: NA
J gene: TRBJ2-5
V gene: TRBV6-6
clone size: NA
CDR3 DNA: TGTGCCAGCAGTTACCCTCAAGGAGAGACCCAGTACTTC
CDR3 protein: CASSYPQGETQYF

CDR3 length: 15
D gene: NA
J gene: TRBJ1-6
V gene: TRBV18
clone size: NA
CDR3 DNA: TGTGCCAGCTCACCACGAGCTGAGTCTGGCTCACCCCTCCACTTT
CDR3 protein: CASSPRAESGSPLHF

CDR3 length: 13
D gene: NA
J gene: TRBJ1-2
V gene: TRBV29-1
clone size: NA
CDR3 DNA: TGCAGCGTAGGACTTTGGAACCACGGTGGCTACACCTTC
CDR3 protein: CSVGLWNHGGYTF

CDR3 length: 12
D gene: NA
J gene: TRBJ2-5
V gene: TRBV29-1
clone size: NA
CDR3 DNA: TGCAGCGCCCTGAATCTTGGGGAGACCCAGTACTTC
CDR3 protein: CSALNLGETQYF

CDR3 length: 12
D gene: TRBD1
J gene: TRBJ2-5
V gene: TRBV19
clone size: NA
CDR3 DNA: TGTGCCAGTAGGCGACAGGGAGAGACCCAGTACTTC
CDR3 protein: CASRRQGETQYF

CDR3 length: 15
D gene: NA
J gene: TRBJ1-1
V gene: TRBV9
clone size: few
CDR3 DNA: TGTGCCAGCAGCGTAGGGAAGGGTTTGAACACTGAAGCTTTCTTT
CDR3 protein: CASSVGKGLNTEAFF

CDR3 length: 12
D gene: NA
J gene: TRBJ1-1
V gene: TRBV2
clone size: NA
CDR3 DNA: TGTGCCAGCAGTCCGACAGAGTCTGAAGCTTTCTTT
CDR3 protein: CASSPTESEAFF

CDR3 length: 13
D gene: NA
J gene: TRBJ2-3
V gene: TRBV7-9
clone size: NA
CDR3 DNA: TGTGCCAGCAGCCGTCAGGCGGGAGATACGCAGTATTTT
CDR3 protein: CASSRQAGDTQYF

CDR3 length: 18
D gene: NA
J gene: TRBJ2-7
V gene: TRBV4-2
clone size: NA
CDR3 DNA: TGTGCCAGCAGCCAAGAGCCCCACCTAGCCGGGTCATCCTACGAGCAGTACTTC
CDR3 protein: CASSQEPHLAGSSYEQYF

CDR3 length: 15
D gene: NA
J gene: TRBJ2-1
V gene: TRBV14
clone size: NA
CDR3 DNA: TGTGCCAGCAGCCAAGTTCGAGGCTCCTACAATGAGCAGTTCTTC
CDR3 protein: CASSQVRGSYNEQFF

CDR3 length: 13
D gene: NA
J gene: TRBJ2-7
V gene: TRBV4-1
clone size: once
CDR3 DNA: TGCGCCAGCAGCCGCAAAGAAGGTTACGAGCAGTACTTC
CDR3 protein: CASSRKEGYEQYF

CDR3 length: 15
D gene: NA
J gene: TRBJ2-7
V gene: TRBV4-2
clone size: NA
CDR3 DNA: TGTGCCAGCAGCCAAGATCCTGGGGCCTCCTACGAGCAGTACTTC
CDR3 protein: CASSQDPGASYEQYF

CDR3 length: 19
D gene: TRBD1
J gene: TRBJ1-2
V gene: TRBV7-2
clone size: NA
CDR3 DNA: TGTGCCAGCAGCTTAGAGTACGACATTACAGGGGCCGCCGCCTATGGCTACACCTTC
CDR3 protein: CASSLEYDITGAAAYGYTF

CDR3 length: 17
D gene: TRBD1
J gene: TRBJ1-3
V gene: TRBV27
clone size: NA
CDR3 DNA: TGTGCCAGCAGCCGGAACCGGGACAGGGGGTTTGGAAACACCATATATTTT
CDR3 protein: CASSRNRDRGFGNTIYF

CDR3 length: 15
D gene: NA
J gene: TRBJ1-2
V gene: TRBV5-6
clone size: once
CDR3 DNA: TGTGCCAGCAGCTTGGATGGGTTCGCTAACTATGGCTACACCTTC
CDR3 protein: CASSLDGFANYGYTF

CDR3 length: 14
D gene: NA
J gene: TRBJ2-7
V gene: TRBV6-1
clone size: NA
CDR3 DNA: TGTGCCAGCAGAGGACCCGGGACCCCCTACGAGCAGTACTTC
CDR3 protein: CASRGPGTPYEQYF

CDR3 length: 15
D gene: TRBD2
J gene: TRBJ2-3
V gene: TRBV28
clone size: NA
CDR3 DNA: TGTGCCAGCACGAGGCCGCGGGGGGGCCCAGATACGCAGTATTTT
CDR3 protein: CASTRPRGGPDTQYF

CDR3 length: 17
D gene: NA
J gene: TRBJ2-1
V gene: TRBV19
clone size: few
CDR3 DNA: TGTGCCAGTAGTCCCCCCAGTCCGGGCTCCGGGCAAGATGAGCAGTTCTTC
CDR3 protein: CASSPPSPGSGQDEQFF

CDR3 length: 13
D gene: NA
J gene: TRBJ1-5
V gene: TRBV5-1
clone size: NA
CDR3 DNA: TGCGCCAGCAGCTTGGCCCAGGACCAGCCCCAGCATTTT
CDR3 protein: CASSLAQDQPQHF

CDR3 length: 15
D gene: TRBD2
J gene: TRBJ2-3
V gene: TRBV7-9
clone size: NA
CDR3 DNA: TGTGCCAGCAGCTTAGACGGGGGGGCATCGCATACGCAGTATTTT
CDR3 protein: CASSLDGGASHTQYF

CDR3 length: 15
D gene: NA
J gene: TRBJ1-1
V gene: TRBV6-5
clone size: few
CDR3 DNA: TGTGCCAGCAGTCTCTTGGGGGGCGCCGCCACTGAAGCTTTCTTT
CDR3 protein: CASSLLGGAATEAFF

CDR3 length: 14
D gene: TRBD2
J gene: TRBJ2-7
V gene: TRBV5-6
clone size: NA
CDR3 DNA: TGTGCCAGCAGCTTGGATGGGGGGGCCTACGAGCAGTACTTC
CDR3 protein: CASSLDGGAYEQYF

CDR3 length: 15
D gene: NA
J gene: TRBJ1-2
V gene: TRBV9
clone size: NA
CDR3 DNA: TGTGCCAGCAGCGTAGACCCTCCACAGGGAGATGGCTACACCTTC
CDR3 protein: CASSVDPPQGDGYTF

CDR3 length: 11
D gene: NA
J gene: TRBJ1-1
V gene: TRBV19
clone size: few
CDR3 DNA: TGTGCCAGCCGGGGGCGGGTTGAAGCTTTCTTT
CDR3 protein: CASRGRVEAFF

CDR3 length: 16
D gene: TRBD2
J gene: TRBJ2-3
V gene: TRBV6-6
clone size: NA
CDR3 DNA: TGTGCCAGCAGTTACGGGCTTAGCGGGATAAAAGATACGCAGTATTTT
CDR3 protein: CASSYGLSGIKDTQYF

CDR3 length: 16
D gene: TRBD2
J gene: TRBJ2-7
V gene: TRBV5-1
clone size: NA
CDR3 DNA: TGCGCCAGCAGCCCCGATGCCAGCGGGAGGTCTTACGAGCAGTACTTC
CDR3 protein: CASSPDASGRSYEQYF

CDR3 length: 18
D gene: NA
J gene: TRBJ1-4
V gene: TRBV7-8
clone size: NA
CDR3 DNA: TGTGCCAGCAGCCAGCTCGGGCCATTTGTTGGAGGATGGGAAAAACTGTTTTTT
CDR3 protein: CASSQLGPFVGGWEKLFF

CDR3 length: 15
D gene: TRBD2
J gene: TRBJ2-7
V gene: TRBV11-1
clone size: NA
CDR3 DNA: TGTGCCAGCAGCTTTCTAGCGGGAGTCTCCTACGAGCAGTACTTC
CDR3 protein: CASSFLAGVSYEQYF

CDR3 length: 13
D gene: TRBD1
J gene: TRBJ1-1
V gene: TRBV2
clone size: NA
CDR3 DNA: TGTGCCAGCTGGACAGGGGAGAACACTGAAGCTTTCTTT
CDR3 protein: CASWTGENTEAFF

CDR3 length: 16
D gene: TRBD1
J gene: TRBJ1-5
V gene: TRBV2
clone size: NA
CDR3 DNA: TGTGCCAGCAAGGTTCAGGGGGCAACTCACAATCAGCCCCAGCATTTT
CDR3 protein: CASKVQGATHNQPQHF

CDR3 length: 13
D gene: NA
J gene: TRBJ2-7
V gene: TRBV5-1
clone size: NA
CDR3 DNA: TGCGCCAGCAGCCTCACGGGGTACTACGAGCAGTACTTC
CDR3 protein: CASSLTGYYEQYF